These 32 T cell receptor beta chains originate from one sample sequenced in a study of T cells in narcolepsy. Method: immunoSEQ multiplex PCR; TCRdb's copy keeps in-frame clones and lacks some. The table shows about 33,000 clones, with less than 85% occurring only once. What was sequenced was CD45RA- memory CD4+ T cells from PBMCs. The source of these receptors is a human donor with narcolepsy.

The rearrangement uses TRBV10-3 and TRBJ2-7; 8 bases agree with TRBD1. The CDR3 has 15 residues. J gave up 2 bases and V 6 bases, and 9 bases lay outside the gene matches. Germline CDR1 and CDR2: ENHRY and SYGVKD. The CDR3 loop reads CAISQGARKTYEQYV. The CDR3 DNA follows: TGTGCCATCAGCCAGGGGGCGAGGAAAACCTACGAGCAGTACGTC.

The chain employs TRBV6-1 and TRBJ1-6; 7 positions match TRBD1. The CDR3 is 13 amino acids. V lost 7 bases and J lost 5; bases outside the gene matches: 2. Per germline, CDR1 MNHNS and CDR2 SASEGT. CDR3 protein: CASTTGDNSPLHF. The DNA of the CDR3 is TGTGCCAGCACTACAGGGGATAATTCACCCCTCCACTTT.

Points on this clone: Other DNA sequences from this sample encode an identical CDR3 as well. V and J are TRBV12-5 and TRBJ1-1; tentatively, D is TRBD1 (5 bases). Germline CDR1 reads LGHNT; CDR2 reads FRNRAP. This CDR3 contains 15 residues. The V end was cut by 5 bases, the J end by 0 bases, with 13 bases between. The CDR3 DNA is TGTGCTAGTGGTCTGTTTGGGACGGTGAACACTGAAGCTTTCTTT. As protein: CASGLFGTVNTEAFF.

The V and J genes are TRBV5-1 and TRBJ1-5; D unresolved. Germline CDR1 and CDR2: SGHRS and YFSETQ. Trimming cost V 1 base and J 4 bases, with 9 bases left between them. The CDR3 runs 14 residues. The DNA of the CDR3 is TGCGCCAGCAGCTTGAATACGGGAAATCAGCCCCAGCATTTT. This codes for CASSLNTGNQPQHF. Full variable domain (outside the CDR3, taken from reference TRBV5-1 and TRBJ1-5): KAGVTQTPRYLIKTRGQQVTLSCSPISGHRSVSWYQQTPGQGLQFLFEYFSETQRNKGNFPGRFSGRQFSNSRSEMNVSTLELGDSALYLCASSLNTGNQPQHFGDGTRLSIL.

The chain has TRBV19 and TRBJ1-3, with TRBD1 as a possible D gene (5 bases). The CDR3 has 14 residues. CDR1 and CDR2 (germline): LNHDA, SQIVND (reference sequence). Trimming stripped 7 bases from V and 4 bases from J, with 14 bases between. CDR3 nucleotide sequence: TGTGCCAGTATAGAGATGGGGGTAGGAAACACCATATATTTT. Its protein product is CASIEMGVGNTIYF.

This clone was counted once. V and J are TRBV6-5 and TRBJ1-2, with 8 bases matching TRBD1. J lost 2 bases, V lost 7 bases, and 3 bases had no gene match. This CDR3 spans 13 amino acids. Germline lookup yields CDR1 MNHEY and CDR2 SVGAGI. In nucleotides, the CDR3 is TGTGCCAGCAACCAGGGGGCAAACTATGGCTACACCTTC. Residues: CASNQGANYGYTF.

The rearrangement uses TRBV6-5 and TRBJ1-5; TRBD1 agrees at 8 bases. Germline V gene lookup returns CDR1 MNHEY and CDR2 SVGAGI. CDR3 length equals 15 residues. V lost 4 bases, J lost 3 bases, and 5 bases stayed unmatched. In DNA form, the CDR3 reads TGTGCCAGCAGTTCCGGGACAGGCTTCAATCAGCCCCAGCATTTT. It is translated as CASSSGTGFNQPQHF.

The gene calls are TRBV6-6 and TRBJ1-5, with 7 bases lining up with TRBD1. The junction had 7 bases not matched to a gene; V was cut back by 7 bases and J by 4 bases. CDR3 length equals 14 residues. Germline V gene lookup returns CDR1 MNHNY and CDR2 SVGAGI (reference sequence). This chain's CDR3 is CASNQKDRNQPQHF. In DNA, the CDR3 is TGTGCCAGCAACCAGAAGGACAGGAATCAGCCCCAGCATTTT.

The rearrangement uses TRBV4-2 and TRBJ1-2; TRBD1 aligns across 7 bases. The CDR3 runs 13 residues. Germline V lookup: CDR1 LGHNA, CDR2 YNFKEQ. Trimming took 8 bases from V and 7 from J; bases not matched to a gene: 10. In DNA form, the CDR3 reads TGTGCCAGCGGTCAACAGGGGAGCGGTGGCTACACCTTC. It is translated as CASGQQGSGGYTF.

The chain links TRBV7-9 to TRBJ2-1; no clear D gene. Trimming removed 5 bases from V and 5 bases from J, with 16 bases in between. This CDR3 is built from 15 residues. From germline, CDR1 is SEHNR and CDR2 FQNEAQ (reference sequence). CDR3 sequence reads: CASSIPIGDHNEQFF. Written as DNA, the CDR3 is TGTGCCAGCAGCATTCCTATAGGCGACCACAATGAGCAGTTCTTC.

The gene calls are TRBV29-1 and TRBJ1-2, with 8 bases that match TRBD1. Germline CDR1 reads SQVTM; CDR2 reads ANQGSEA. Unmatched junction bases numbered 13, after V lost 3 bases and J lost 7 bases. This CDR3 is built from 15 residues. The CDR3 spells CSVDAGRHRGSGYTF. The CDR3 bases are TGCAGCGTTGACGCCGGACGCCACAGGGGGTCTGGCTACACCTTC.

This clone is a singleton in its sample. V is TRBV6-4 and J is TRBJ2-1; D is possibly TRBD2 (6 bases). Per the germline V gene, CDR1 is MRHNA and CDR2 is SNTAGT. Trimming pared 7 bases from V and 5 bases from J, leaving 12 bases between. The CDR3 loop spans 13 amino acids. CDR3 bases: TGTGCCAGCAAAGTGCGGGGCAACAATGAGCAGTTCTTC. Amino acid sequence: CASKVRGNNEQFF.

The chain is built from TRBV10-3 and TRBJ1-1; D is ambiguous. The V end was cut by 11 bases, the J end by 1 base, with 17 bases between. This CDR3 has 14 amino acids. Germline V gives CDR1 ENHRY, CDR2 SYGVKD. The chain's CDR3 is CAVRKGNSNTEAFF. CDR3 coding DNA: TGTGCCGTCCGGAAAGGGAACTCGAACACTGAAGCTTTCTTT.

This clone was detected only a few times. The chain combines TRBV6-6 with TRBJ2-7; TRBD2 agrees at 7 bases. The germline gives CDR1 MNHNY, CDR2 SVGAGI (reference sequence). CDR3 size: 13 residues. V lost 6 bases to trimming and J lost 6 bases; unmatched junction nucleotides: 8. The CDR3 DNA sequence: TGTGCCAGCAGCCCAAGACTAGCAGGCGAGCAGTACGTC. Protein sequence: CASSPRLAGEQYV.

The chain joins TRBV27 to TRBJ1-6, with D possibly being TRBD1 (5 bases). Trimming shortened V by 7 bases and J by 7 bases, and 23 bases separated the two germline ends. Germline assignment: CDR1 MNHEY and CDR2 SMNVEV (reference sequence). CDR3 length: 17 amino acids. The CDR3 DNA sequence: TGTGCCAGCAATCCTCCGCGGGACGGGTTTTTGAATTCACCCCTCCACTTT. This encodes CASNPPRDGFLNSPLHF.

The chain carries TRBV5-1 and TRBJ2-7; the D gene could be TRBD1 or TRBD2 (6 bases each). Germline V lookup: CDR1 SGHRS, CDR2 YFSETQ. This CDR3 is built from 16 residues. V was pared by 4 bases and J by 3 bases, with 20 bases between. The CDR3 DNA sequence: TGCGCCAGCAGCCGGGGGCCCGGGGTTTCAGGCTACGAGCAGTACGTC. It is translated as CASSRGPGVSGYEQYV.

The chain links TRBV7-3 to TRBJ2-2; D is tentatively TRBD1 or TRBD2 (6 bases each). Germline loops: CDR1 SGHTA, CDR2 FQGTGA. CDR3 length: 16 amino acids. With 1 base removed from V and 2 bases from J, the gap between germline ends came to 11 bases. The CDR3 sequence: CASSLNGGRNTGELFF. The CDR3 bases are TGTGCCAGCAGCTTAAATGGGGGGCGTAACACCGGGGAGCTGTTTTTT.

The chain recombines TRBV12-5 with TRBJ2-3; 9 bases match TRBD2. The junction had 9 bases not matched to a gene; V was cut back by 6 bases and J by 2 bases. Germline-derived CDR1 and CDR2 are LGHNT and FRNRAP. The CDR3 is 16 amino acids. CDR3 nucleotides: TGTGCTAGTGGGCTCGGTAGCGGGGGAGTCACAGATACGCAGTATTTT. It encodes CASGLGSGGVTDTQYF.

The chain carries TRBV28 and TRBJ2-1; 12 bases are a match to TRBD2. Germline V gene lookup returns CDR1 MDHEN and CDR2 SYDVKM. This CDR3 region has 15 residues. The junction had 6 bases not matched to a gene; V was cut back by 5 bases and J by 7 bases. CDR3 amino acids: CASSPSGGALNEQFF. The CDR3 region has the DNA TGTGCCAGCAGTCCTAGCGGGGGGGCCCTTAATGAGCAGTTCTTC.

J is TRBJ1-1 and V is TRBV5-1; D unclear. Between the trimmed V and J ends, which lost 0 bases and 3 bases, there was a span of 6 bases. This CDR3 comprises 13 residues. Germline V CDR1 and CDR2: SGHRS, YFSETQ. CDR3 coding DNA: TGCGCCAGCAGCTTGGCCGGGTACACTGAAGCTTTCTTT. Protein: CASSLAGYTEAFF.

V is TRBV10-3 and J is TRBJ1-1, with 10 bases lining up with TRBD1. V gave up 6 bases and J gave up 0 bases; unmatched junction bases: 10. This CDR3 has 17 amino acids. Germline CDR1 ENHRY, CDR2 SYGVKD. CDR3 in amino acids: CAISPRTGGVMNTEAFF. CDR3 nucleotide sequence: TGTGCCATCAGCCCCCGGACAGGGGGTGTCATGAACACTGAAGCTTTCTTT.

This rearrangement joins TRBV6-5 to TRBJ1-2; no clear D gene. This CDR3 is built from 14 residues. Trimming stripped 7 bases from V and 0 bases from J, with 12 bases between. Germline CDR1 MNHEY, CDR2 SVGAGI. This CDR3 reads CASKGDGANYGYTF. The CDR3 coding sequence is TGTGCCAGCAAAGGAGACGGAGCTAACTATGGCTACACCTTC.

The chain joins TRBV10-2 to TRBJ1-1; the D gene is possibly TRBD1 (6 bases). Germline V gene lookup returns CDR1 WSHSY and CDR2 SAAADI. The CDR3 runs 14 residues. The V and J ends lost 3 bases and 1 base respectively, with 9 bases between them. The CDR3 DNA is TGCGCCAGCAGTGATCCGGGACAGAACACTGAAGCTTTCTTT. Amino acids: CASSDPGQNTEAFF.

This chain joins TRBV2 and TRBJ1-2; 8 nucleotides match TRBD1. Germline-derived CDR1 and CDR2 are SNHLY and FYNNEI. Trimming removed 8 bases from V and 2 bases from J; junction bases left unmatched: 7. The CDR3 is 14 amino acids. CDR3 region: CASQGAGGNYGYTF. For the CDR3, the DNA is TGTGCCAGCCAGGGGGCAGGGGGCAACTATGGCTACACCTTC.

The chain links TRBV7-2 to TRBJ1-1; possibly TRBD1 for D (5 bases). V lost 4 bases to trimming and J lost 1 base, with 7 bases between them. This CDR3 has 13 amino acids. Germline V CDR1 and CDR2: SGHTA, FQGNSA. The chain's CDR3 is CASSSQGNTEAFF. The CDR3 nucleotides read TGTGCCAGCAGCTCCCAGGGGAACACTGAAGCTTTCTTT.

CDR3 residues: CAISERADSNQPQHF. The CDR3 DNA is TGTGCCATCAGTGAGAGGGCGGATAGCAATCAGCCCCAGCATTTT. The chain is built from TRBV10-3 and TRBJ1-5; D ambiguous. This CDR3 is 15 amino acids long. Trimming took 2 bases from V and 0 from J, leaving 8 bases between them. CDR1 is ENHRY, CDR2 SYGVKD, per germline.

The rearrangement links TRBV18 to TRBJ1-1; maybe TRBD1 (6 bases). CDR1 KGHSH and CDR2 LQKENI come from the germline V gene. CDR3 size: 14 residues. Trimming took 3 bases from V and 4 from J, leaving 12 bases between them. The CDR3 DNA sequence: TGTGCCAGCTCACCGGGGCAGGGGCTCACTGAAGCTTTCTTT. Protein sequence: CASSPGQGLTEAFF.

The chain employs TRBV7-8 and TRBJ1-2; 7 nucleotides agree with TRBD1. V was clipped by 5 bases and J by 3 bases; unmatched bases: 3. Germline CDR1 SGHVS, CDR2 FQNEAQ. This CDR3 contains 13 residues. The CDR3 loop is CASSLGQHYGYTF. The CDR3 region has the DNA TGTGCCAGCAGCCTGGGACAGCACTATGGCTACACCTTC.

In the case of this clone: Other DNA sequences in the sample encode the same CDR3. This chain uses TRBV4-3 with TRBJ1-6; 7 nucleotides match TRBD1. The germline CDR1 and CDR2 sequences are LGHNA and YSLEER. The CDR3 has 14 amino acids. Trimming at V came to 4 bases and at J to 7 bases, leaving 4 bases not matched to a gene. The CDR3 is CASSLAGGNSPLHF. The CDR3 bases are TGCGCCAGCAGCCTCGCAGGGGGGAATTCACCCCTCCACTTT.

This chain uses TRBV23-1 with TRBJ1-5; weak D call: TRBD1 (6 bases). TRBV23-1 is designated an ORF whose function remains uncertain. V gave up 3 bases and J gave up 2 bases, with 17 bases separating them. The CDR3 loop spans 17 amino acids. DNA of the CDR3: TGCGCCAGCAGTCACCGGACAGATACCGTGGGCAATCAGCCCCAGCATTTT. Translation: CASSHRTDTVGNQPQHF.

J is TRBJ2-7 and V is TRBV7-2, with D perhaps matching TRBD1 (6 bases). CDR1 is SGHTA, CDR2 FQGNSA, per germline. V was cut by 1 base and J by 3 bases, with 13 bases left in between. This CDR3 region has 15 residues. The CDR3: CASSLGPAGVYEQYV. CDR3 DNA: TGTGCCAGCAGCTTAGGCCCCGCAGGGGTCTACGAGCAGTACGTC.

This clone was seen just once. The chain is built from TRBV19 and TRBJ2-3; TRBD1 might be the D (6 bases). Germline CDR1 and CDR2: LNHDA and SQIVND (reference sequence). V shed 2 bases and J shed 4 bases, with 10 bases lying between them. This CDR3 region has 14 residues. DNA for the CDR3: TGTGCCAGTAGTATATTTGAGGGGGCAGATACGCAGTATTTT. Protein sequence: CASSIFEGADTQYF.